This T cell receptor beta chain was recorded in a study of blood T cell repertoires in COVID-19. Study summary: Collection of acute and convalescent COVID-19 samples took place in the United States, Italy and Spain. From T cells, B-cell-depleted T cells, or PBMCs came the material, which was cDNA or gDNA.

This CDR3 has 15 residues. Trimming took 0 bases from V and 6 from J, leaving 12 bases between them. Germline-derived CDR1 and CDR2 are LGHNA and YSLEER. In the original analysis: Quantification of nucleated cells was approximated via reference gene primer amplification. The repertoire was sequenced with immunoSEQ multiplex PCR; TCRdb's copy has only in-frame clones and lacks some. That table gives V, J and clone size, and the DNA gave D and trimming. The repertoire holds around 160,000 clones, roughly 86% seen once, with 2.3% in the top ten. The TCR comes from a human donor in a cohort sampled during active COVID-19. The gene calls are TRBV4-3 and TRBJ1-5; D remains ambiguous. The sample taken for sequencing was peripheral blood. The CDR3 region is CASSQDSQDIQPQHF. CDR3 DNA: TGCGCCAGCAGCCAAGACAGTCAGGATATTCAGCCCCAGCATTTT.